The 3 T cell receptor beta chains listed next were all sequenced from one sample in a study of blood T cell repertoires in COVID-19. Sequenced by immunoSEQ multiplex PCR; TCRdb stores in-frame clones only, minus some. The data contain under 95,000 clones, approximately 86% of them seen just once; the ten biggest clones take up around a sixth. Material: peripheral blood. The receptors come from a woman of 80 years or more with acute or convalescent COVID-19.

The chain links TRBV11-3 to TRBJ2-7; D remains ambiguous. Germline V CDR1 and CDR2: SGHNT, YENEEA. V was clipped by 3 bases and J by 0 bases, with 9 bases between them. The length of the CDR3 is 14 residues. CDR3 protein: CASSLRRSSYEQYF. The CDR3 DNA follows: TGTGCCAGCAGCTTGAGACGGAGCTCCTACGAGCAGTACTTC. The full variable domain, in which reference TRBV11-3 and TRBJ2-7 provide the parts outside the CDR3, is EAGVVQSPRYKIIEKKQPVAFWCNPISGHNTLYWYLQNLGQGPELLIRYENEEAVDDSQLPKDRFSAERLKGVDSTLKIQPAELGDSAVYLCASSLRRSSYEQYFGPGTRLTVT.

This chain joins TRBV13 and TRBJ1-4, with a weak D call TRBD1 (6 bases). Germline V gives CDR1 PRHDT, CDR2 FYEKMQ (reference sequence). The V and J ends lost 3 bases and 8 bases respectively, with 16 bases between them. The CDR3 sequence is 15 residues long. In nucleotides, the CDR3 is TGTGCCAGCAGCTTTTGGACAGTCGGGCGAGAAAAACTGTTTTTT. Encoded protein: CASSFWTVGREKLFF.

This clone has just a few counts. Here the CDR3 DNA reads TGTGCCAGCAGCTTAGATCGGAGGTCACCCCTCCACTTT. This gives the protein CASSLDRRSPLHF. The chain uses TRBV11-3 and TRBJ1-6; D gene ambiguous. Germline V gives CDR1 SGHNT, CDR2 YENEEA. This CDR3 has 13 amino acids. V lost 0 bases and J lost 10, with 7 bases in between.